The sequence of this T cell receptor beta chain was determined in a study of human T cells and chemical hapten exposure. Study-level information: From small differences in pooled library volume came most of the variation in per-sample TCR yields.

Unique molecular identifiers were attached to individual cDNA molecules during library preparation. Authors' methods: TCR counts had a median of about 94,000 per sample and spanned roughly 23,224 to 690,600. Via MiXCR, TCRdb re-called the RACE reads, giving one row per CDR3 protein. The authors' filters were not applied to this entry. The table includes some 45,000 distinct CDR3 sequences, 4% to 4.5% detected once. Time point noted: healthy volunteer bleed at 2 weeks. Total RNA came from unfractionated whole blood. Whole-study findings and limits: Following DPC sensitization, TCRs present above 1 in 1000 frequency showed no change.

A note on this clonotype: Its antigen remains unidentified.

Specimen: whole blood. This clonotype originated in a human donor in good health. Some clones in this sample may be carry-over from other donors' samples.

The CDR3 loop reads CASSPPLLAASSYNEQFF. The CDR3 DNA is TGTGCCAGCAGCCCCCCCCTCCTAGCGGCGAGCTCCTACAATGAGCAGTTCTTC. V usage is TRBV28 and J usage is TRBJ2-1; 7 bases line up with TRBD2. V was clipped by 6 bases and J by 0 bases; unmatched bases: 14. Germline CDR1 is MDHEN and CDR2 is SYDVKM. The length of the CDR3 is 18 residues.